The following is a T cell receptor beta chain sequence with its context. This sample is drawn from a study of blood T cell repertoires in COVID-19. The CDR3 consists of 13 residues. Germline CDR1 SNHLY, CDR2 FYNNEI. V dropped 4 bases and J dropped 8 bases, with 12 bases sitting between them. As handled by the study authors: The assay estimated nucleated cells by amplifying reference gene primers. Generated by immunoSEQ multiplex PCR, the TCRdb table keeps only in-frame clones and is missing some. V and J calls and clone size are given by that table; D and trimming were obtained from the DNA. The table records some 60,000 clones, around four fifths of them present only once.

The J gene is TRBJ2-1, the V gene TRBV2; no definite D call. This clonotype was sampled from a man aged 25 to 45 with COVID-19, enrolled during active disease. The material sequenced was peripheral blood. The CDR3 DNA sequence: TGTGCCAGCAGTGCTTTCTCCCCTCATGAGCAGTTCTTC. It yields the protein CASSAFSPHEQFF.